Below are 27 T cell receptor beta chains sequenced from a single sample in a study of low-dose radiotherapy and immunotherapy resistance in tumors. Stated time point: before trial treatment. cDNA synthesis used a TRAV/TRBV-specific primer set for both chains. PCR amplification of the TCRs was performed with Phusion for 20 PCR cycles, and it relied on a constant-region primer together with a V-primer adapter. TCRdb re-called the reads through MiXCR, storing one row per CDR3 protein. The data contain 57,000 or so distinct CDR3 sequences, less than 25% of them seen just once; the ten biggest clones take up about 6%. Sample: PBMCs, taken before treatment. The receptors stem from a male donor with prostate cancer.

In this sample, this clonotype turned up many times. CDR3: CASNLLSGNTIYF. The CDR3 DNA reads as TGTGCCAGCAATCTCCTCTCTGGAAACACCATATATTTT. The V and J genes are TRBV28 and TRBJ1-3; no clear D gene. Trimming left V 7 bases short and J 0 bases short, with 7 bases between. CDR1 and CDR2 from the germline V gene are MDHEN and SYDVKM. The CDR3 totals 13 residues.

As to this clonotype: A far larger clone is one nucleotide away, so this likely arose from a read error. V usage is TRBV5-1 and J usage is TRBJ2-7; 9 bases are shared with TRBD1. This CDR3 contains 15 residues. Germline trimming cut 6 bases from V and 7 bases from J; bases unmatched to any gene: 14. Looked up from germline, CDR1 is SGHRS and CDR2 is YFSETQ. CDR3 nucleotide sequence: TGCGCCAGCACCATCGTACAGGGGGCACCGAATGAGCAGTACTTC. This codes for CASTIVQGAPNEQYF. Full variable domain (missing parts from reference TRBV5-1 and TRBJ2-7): KAGVTQTPRYLIKTRGQQVTLSCSPISGHRSVSWYQQTPGQGLQFLFEYFSETQRNKGNFPGRFSGRQFSNSRSEMNVSTLELGDSALYLCASTIVQGAPNEQYFGPGTRLTVT.

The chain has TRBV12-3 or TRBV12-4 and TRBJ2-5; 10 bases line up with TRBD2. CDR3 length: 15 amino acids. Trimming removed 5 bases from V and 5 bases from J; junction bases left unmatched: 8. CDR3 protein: CASSGEREGPETQYF. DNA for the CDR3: TGTGCCAGCAGTGGAGAGCGGGAGGGTCCGGAGACCCAGTACTTC.

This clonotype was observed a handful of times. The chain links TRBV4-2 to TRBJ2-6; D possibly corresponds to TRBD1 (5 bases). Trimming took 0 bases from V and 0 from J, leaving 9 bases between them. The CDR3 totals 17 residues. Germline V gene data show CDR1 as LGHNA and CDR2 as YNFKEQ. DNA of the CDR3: TGTGCCAGCAGCCAAGATAGGGGCAGCTCTGGGGCCAACGTCCTGACTTTC. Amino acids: CASSQDRGSSGANVLTF.

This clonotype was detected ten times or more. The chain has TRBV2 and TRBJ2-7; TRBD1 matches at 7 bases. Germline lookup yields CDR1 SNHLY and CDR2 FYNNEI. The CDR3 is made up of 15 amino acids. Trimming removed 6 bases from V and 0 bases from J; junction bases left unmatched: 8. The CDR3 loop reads CASSNDRDPSYEQYF. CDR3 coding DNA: TGTGCCAGCAGCAACGACAGGGATCCCTCCTACGAGCAGTACTTC.

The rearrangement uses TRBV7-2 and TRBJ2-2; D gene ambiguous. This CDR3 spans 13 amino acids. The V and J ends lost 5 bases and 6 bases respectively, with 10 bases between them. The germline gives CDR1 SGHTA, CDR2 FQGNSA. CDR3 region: CASSAPFSGELFF. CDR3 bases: TGTGCCAGCAGCGCACCTTTTTCCGGGGAGCTGTTTTTT.

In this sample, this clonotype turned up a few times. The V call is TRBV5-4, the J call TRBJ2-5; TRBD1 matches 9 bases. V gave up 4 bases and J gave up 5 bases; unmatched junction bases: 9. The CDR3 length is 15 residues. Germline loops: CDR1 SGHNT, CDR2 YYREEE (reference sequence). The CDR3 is CASSIRQGVVETQYF. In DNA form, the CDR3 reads TGTGCCAGCAGCATAAGACAGGGGGTTGTGGAGACCCAGTACTTC. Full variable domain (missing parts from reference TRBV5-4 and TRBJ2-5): ETGVTQSPTHLIKTRGQQVTLRCSSQSGHNTVSWYQQALGQGPQFIFQYYREEENGRGNFPPRFSGLQFPNYSSELNVNALELDDSALYLCASSIRQGVVETQYFGPGTRLLVL.

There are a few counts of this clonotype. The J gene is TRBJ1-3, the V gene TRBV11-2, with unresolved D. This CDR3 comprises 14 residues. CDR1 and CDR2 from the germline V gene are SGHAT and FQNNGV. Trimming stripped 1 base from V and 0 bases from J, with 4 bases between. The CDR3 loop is CASSLGSSGNTIYF. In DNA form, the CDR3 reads TGTGCCAGCAGCTTAGGAAGCTCTGGAAACACCATATATTTT. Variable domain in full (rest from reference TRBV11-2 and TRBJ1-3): EAGVAQSPRYKIIEKRQSVAFWCNPISGHATLYWYQQILGQGPKLLIQFQNNGVVDDSQLPKDRFSAERLKGVDSTLKIQPAKLEDSAVYLCASSLGSSGNTIYFGEGSWLTVV.

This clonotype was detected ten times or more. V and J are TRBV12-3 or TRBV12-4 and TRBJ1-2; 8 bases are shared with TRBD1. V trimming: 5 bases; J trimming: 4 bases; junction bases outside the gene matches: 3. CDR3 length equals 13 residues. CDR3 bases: TGTGCCAGCAGTGGGACAGGCCTCTATGGCTACACCTTC. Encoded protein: CASSGTGLYGYTF.

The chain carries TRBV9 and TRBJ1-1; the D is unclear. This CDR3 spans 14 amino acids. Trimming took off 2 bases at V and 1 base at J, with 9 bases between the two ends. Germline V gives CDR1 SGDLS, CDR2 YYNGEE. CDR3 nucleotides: TGTGCCAGCAGCGTTAACTGGGCGAACACTGAAGCTTTCTTT. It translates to CASSVNWANTEAFF.

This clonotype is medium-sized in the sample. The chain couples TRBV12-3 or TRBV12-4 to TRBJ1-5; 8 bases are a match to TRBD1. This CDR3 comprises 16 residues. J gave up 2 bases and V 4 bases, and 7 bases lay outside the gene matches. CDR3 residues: CASSSPGGGGNQPQHF. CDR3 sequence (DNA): TGTGCCAGCAGTTCCCCAGGGGGCGGAGGCAATCAGCCCCAGCATTTT.

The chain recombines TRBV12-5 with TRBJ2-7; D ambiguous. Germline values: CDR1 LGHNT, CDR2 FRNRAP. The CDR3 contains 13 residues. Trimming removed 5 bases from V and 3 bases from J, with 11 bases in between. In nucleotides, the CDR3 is TGTGCTAGTGGTATCGATGAGATCTACGAGCAGTACTTC. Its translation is CASGIDEIYEQYF.

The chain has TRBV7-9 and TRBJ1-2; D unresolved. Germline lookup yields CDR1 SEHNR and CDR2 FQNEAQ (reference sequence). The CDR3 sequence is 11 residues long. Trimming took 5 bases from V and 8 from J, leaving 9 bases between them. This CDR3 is CASSQDIGYTF. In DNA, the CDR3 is TGTGCCAGCAGCCAAGATATCGGCTACACCTTC.

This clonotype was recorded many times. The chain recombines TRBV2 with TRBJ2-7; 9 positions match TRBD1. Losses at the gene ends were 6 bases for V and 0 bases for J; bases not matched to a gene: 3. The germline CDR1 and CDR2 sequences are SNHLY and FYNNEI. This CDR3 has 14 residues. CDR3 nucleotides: TGTGCCAGCAGATTACAGGGGGCCTCCTACGAGCAGTACTTC. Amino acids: CASRLQGASYEQYF.

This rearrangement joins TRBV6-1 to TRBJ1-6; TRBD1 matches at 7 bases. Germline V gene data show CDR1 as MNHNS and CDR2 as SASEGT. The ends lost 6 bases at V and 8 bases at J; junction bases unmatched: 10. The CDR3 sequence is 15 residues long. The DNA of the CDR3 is TGTGCCAGCAGAGGTAGACAGGGTGCCGATTCACCCCTCCACTTT. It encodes CASRGRQGADSPLHF.

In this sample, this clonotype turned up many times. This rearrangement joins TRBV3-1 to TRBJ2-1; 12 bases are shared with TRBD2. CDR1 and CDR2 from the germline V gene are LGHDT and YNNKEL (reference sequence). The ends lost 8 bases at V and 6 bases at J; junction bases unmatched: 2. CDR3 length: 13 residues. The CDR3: CASLTSGGNEQFF. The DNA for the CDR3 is TGTGCCAGCTTGACTAGCGGGGGCAATGAGCAGTTCTTC.

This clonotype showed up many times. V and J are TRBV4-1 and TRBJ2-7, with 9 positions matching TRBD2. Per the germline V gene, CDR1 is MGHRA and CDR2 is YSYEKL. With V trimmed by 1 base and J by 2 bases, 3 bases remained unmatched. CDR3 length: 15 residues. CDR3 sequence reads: CASSQGAGGTYEQYF. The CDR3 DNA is TGCGCCAGCAGCCAAGGGGCGGGGGGGACCTACGAGCAGTACTTC.

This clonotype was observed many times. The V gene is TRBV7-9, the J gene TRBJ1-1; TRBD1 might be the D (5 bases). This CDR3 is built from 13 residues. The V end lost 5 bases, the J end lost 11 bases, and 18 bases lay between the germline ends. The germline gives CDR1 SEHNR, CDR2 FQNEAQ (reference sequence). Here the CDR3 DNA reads TGTGCCAGCAGCCCCCTCTCGGGGACGAAGGCTTTCTTT. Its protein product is CASSPLSGTKAFF. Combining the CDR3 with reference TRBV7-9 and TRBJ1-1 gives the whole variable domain DTGVSQNPRHKITKRGQNVTFRCDPISEHNRLYWYRQTLGQGPEFLTYFQNEAQLEKSRLLSDRFSAERPKGSFSTLEIQRTEQGDSAMYLCASSPLSGTKAFFGQGTRLTVV.

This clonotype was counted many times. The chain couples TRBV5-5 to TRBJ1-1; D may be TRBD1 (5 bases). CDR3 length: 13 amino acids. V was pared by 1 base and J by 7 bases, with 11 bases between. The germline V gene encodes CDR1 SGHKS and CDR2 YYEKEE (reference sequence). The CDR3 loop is CASSLPGENEAFF. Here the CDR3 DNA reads TGTGCCAGCAGCTTGCCGGGGGAGAATGAAGCTTTCTTT.

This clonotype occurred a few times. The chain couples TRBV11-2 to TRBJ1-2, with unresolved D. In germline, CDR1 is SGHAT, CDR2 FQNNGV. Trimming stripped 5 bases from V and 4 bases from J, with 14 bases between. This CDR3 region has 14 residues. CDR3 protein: CASSPFSRGYGYTF. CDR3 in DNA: TGTGCCAGCAGCCCCTTTTCCCGGGGCTATGGCTACACCTTC. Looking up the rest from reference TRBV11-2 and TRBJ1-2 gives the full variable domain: EAGVAQSPRYKIIEKRQSVAFWCNPISGHATLYWYQQILGQGPKLLIQFQNNGVVDDSQLPKDRFSAERLKGVDSTLKIQPAKLEDSAVYLCASSPFSRGYGYTFGSGTRLTVV.

The CDR3 loop is CASRTTGGEQETQYF. The CDR3 DNA reads as TGTGCCAGCAGAACTACAGGGGGTGAACAAGAGACCCAGTACTTC. This chain links TRBV7-2 with TRBJ2-5, with 8 bases identical to TRBD1. The V gene's germline CDR1 is SGHTA and CDR2 FQGNSA. This CDR3 has 15 residues. V was clipped by 6 bases and J by 2 bases; unmatched bases: 8. Using reference TRBV7-2 and TRBJ2-5 for the parts outside the CDR3, the full variable domain is GAGVSQSPSNKVTEKGKDVELRCDPISGHTALYWYRQSLGQGLEFLIYFQGNSAPDKSGLPSDRFSAERTGGSVSTLTIQRTQQEDSAVYLCASRTTGGEQETQYFGPGTRLLVL.

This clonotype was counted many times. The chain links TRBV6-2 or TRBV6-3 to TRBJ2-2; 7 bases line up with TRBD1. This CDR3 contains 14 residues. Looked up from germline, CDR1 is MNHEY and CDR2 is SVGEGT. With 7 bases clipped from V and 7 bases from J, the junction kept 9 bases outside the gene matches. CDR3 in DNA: TGTGCCAGCATCTTCGACAGGGCTGGCGGGGAGCTGTTTTTT. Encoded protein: CASIFDRAGGELFF.

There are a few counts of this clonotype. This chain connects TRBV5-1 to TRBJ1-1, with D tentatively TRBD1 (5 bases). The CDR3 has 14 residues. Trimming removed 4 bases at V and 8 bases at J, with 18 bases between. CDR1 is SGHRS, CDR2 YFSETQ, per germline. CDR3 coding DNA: TGCGCCAGCAGCCAAGGGGACTCCAGGAGGGAAGCTTTCTTT. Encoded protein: CASSQGDSRREAFF.

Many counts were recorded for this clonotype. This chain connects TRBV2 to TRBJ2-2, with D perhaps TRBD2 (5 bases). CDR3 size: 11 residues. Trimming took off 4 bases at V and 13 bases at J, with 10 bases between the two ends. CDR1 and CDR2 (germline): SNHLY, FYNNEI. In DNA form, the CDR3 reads TGTGCCAGCAGTGTAGAAGGAGGGCTGTTTTTT. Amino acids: CASSVEGGLFF. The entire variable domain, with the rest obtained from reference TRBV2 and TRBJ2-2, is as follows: EPEVTQTPSHQVTQMGQEVILRCVPISNHLYFYWYRQILGQKVEFLVSFYNNEISEKSEIFDDQFSVERPDGSNFTLKIRSTKLEDSAMYFCASSVEGGLFFGEGSRLTVL.

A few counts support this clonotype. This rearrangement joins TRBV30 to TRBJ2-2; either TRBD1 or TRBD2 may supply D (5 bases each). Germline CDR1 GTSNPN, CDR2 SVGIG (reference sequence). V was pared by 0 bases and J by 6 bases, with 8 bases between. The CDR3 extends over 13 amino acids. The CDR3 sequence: CAWSVLGAGELFF. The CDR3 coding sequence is TGTGCCTGGAGTGTATTGGGGGCCGGGGAGCTGTTTTTT.

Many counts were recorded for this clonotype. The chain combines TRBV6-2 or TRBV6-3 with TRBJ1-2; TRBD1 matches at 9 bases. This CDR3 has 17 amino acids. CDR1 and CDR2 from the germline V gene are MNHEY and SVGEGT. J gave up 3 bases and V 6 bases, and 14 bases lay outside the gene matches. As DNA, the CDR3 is TGTGCCAGCAGACGGAGGGACAGGGTCTCTTCGGACTATGGCTACACCTTC. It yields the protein CASRRRDRVSSDYGYTF.

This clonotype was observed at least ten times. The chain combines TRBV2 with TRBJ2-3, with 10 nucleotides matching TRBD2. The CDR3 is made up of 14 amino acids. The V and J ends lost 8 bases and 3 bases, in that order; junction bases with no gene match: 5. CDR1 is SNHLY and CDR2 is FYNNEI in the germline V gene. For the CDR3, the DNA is TGTGCCAGCCGGCTAGCGGGAGCGACAGATACGCAGTATTTT. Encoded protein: CASRLAGATDTQYF. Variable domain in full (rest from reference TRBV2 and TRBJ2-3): EPEVTQTPSHQVTQMGQEVILRCVPISNHLYFYWYRQILGQKVEFLVSFYNNEISEKSEIFDDQFSVERPDGSNFTLKIRSTKLEDSAMYFCASRLAGATDTQYFGPGTRLTVL.